This record covers a single TCR beta chain. This entry is derived from a study of cytomegalovirus exposure and HLA in healthy donors. The primer mix had 60 Vbeta and 13 Jbeta primers. The assay was immunoSEQ multiplex PCR, and TCRdb's table has in-frame clones only and misses some. The table for this sample gives 150,000 to 200,000 clones. CDR3 length: 13 amino acids. CDR1 and CDR2 from the germline V gene are SGHTA and FQGNSA. Losses at the gene ends were 5 bases for V and 7 bases for J; bases not matched to a gene: 2. The receptor was isolated from a man younger than 45 in good health and CMV-seronegative. The chain has TRBV7-2 and TRBJ2-1; 10 positions match TRBD2. What was sequenced was PBMCs. CDR3 DNA sequence: TGTGCCAGCAGCCAGACTAGCGGGAATGAGCAGTTCTTC. Translating it yields CASSQTSGNEQFF.